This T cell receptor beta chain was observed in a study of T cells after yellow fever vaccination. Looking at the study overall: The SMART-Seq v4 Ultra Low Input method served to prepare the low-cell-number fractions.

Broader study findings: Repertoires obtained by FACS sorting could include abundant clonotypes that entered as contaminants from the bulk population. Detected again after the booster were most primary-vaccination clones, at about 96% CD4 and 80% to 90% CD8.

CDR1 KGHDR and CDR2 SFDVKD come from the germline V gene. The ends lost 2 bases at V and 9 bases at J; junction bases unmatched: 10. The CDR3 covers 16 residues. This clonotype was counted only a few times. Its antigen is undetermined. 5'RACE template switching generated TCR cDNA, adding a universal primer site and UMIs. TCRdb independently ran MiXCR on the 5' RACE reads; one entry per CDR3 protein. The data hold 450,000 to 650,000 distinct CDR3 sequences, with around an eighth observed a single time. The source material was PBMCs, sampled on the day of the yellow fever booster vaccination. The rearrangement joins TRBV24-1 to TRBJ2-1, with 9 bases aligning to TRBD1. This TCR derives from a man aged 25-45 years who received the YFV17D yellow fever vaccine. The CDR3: CATSDYRDRVGAEQFF. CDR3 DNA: TGTGCCACCAGTGATTACCGGGACAGGGTAGGTGCTGAGCAGTTCTTC.